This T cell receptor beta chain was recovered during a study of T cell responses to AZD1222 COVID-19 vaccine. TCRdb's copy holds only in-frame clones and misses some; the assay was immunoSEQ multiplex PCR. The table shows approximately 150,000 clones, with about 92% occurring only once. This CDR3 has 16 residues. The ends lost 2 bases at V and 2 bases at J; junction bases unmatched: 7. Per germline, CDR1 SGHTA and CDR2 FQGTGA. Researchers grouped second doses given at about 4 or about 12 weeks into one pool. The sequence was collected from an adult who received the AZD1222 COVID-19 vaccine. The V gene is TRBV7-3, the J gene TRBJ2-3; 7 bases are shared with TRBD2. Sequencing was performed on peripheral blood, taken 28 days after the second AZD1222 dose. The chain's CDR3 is CASSLGLAADTDTQYF. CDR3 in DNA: TGTGCCAGCAGCTTAGGGCTAGCGGCAGACACAGATACGCAGTATTTT.